The rows below give T cell receptor beta chains drawn from one sample of a study of blood T cell repertoires in COVID-19. Method: immunoSEQ multiplex PCR; TCRdb's copy keeps in-frame clones and lacks some. Of just over 25,000 clones listed, roughly 90% are singletons. The sequenced sample was peripheral blood. The receptors originated from a man in his 70s with acute or convalescent COVID-19. Each CDR3 is given with its conserved first and last residue. The D gene is left open where the match is weak. A row's size may be missing; if present it is once, few, many or a size class.

D gene	clone size	CDR3 length	J gene	V gene	CDR3 DNA	CDR3 protein
-	-	16	TRBJ1-3	TRBV4-3	TGCGCCAGCAGCCAAGACTGGACAAACTCTGGAAACACCATATATTTT	CASSQDWTNSGNTIYF
TRBD1	-	17	TRBJ2-5	TRBV28	TGTGCCAGCAGTTCCAGCAAACCGGGACAGGGGCCAGAGACCCAGTACTTC	CASSSSKPGQGPETQYF
-	-	12	TRBJ2-7	TRBV7-2	TGTGCCAGCAGCTTCGGGGGGCAGGAGCAGTACTTC	CASSFGGQEQYF
-	-	17	TRBJ1-1	TRBV19	TGTGCCAGTAGTATAGATTGGCAGGGCGGCATGAACACTGAAGCTTTCTTT	CASSIDWQGGMNTEAFF
-	-	11	TRBJ1-5	TRBV20-1	TGCAGTGCTGCGATTTATCAGCCCCAGCATTTT	CSAAIYQPQHF
-	-	14	TRBJ1-5	TRBV19	TGTGCCAGTAGTATGCGGGCGCAAGGACAGCCCCAGCATTTT	CASSMRAQGQPQHF
TRBD2	once	16	TRBJ2-2	TRBV5-1	TGCGCCAGCAGCTCCGGACTAGCGGGAGGTTCTGGGGAGCTGTTTTTT	CASSSGLAGGSGELFF
TRBD2	-	15	TRBJ2-1	TRBV7-3	TGTGCCAGCAGCCGCGAGGGACTAGCGGATAATGAGCAGTTCTTC	CASSREGLADNEQFF
-	-	14	TRBJ1-6	TRBV12-5	TGTGCTAGTGGTCCCGACGGGTATAATTCACCCCTCCACTTT	CASGPDGYNSPLHF
TRBD2	-	13	TRBJ2-7	TRBV29-1	TGCAGCGTTCTGACTAGCGGGAGAGACGAGCAGTACTTC	CSVLTSGRDEQYF
-	once	12	TRBJ2-1	TRBV24-1	TGTGCCACCAATACAGGGAACGGGGAGCAGTTCTTC	CATNTGNGEQFF
-	-	14	TRBJ1-4	TRBV6-6	TGTGCCAGCAGTTACTCGAGGACAGCAGAAAAACTGTTTTTT	CASSYSRTAEKLFF
TRBD2	-	16	TRBJ2-2	TRBV18	TGTGCCAGCTCACCGACTAGCGAGTTTGGGACCGGGGAGCTGTTTTTT	CASSPTSEFGTGELFF
-	-	13	TRBJ1-1	TRBV3-1/TRBV3-2	TGTGCCAGCAGCTCGTCCAGGGCCACTGAAGCTTTCTTT	CASSSSRATEAFF
TRBD2	-	16	TRBJ2-5	TRBV18	TGTGCCAGCTCCCCGGGACTAGCGGGCCAGCAAGAGACCCAGTACTTC	CASSPGLAGQQETQYF
-	-	16	TRBJ1-5	TRBV27	TGTGCCAGCAGTTTAGGTACAAGTTATAGCAATCAGCCCCAGCATTTT	CASSLGTSYSNQPQHF
TRBD2	-	16	TRBJ2-5	TRBV7-2	TGTGCCAGCAGCCCTATGACTAGCGGGGCAGGGGGGACCCAGTACTTC	CASSPMTSGAGGTQYF
TRBD2	-	16	TRBJ2-7	TRBV11-1	TGTGCCAGCAGCTTAGGTTCTCTAGCGGGAGTCTACGAGCAGTACTTC	CASSLGSLAGVYEQYF
-	-	12	TRBJ1-1	TRBV6-2/TRBV6-3	TGTGCCAGCAGTTATGGGCCAGCTGAAGCTTTCTTT	CASSYGPAEAFF
-	-	13	TRBJ2-1	TRBV5-4	TGTGCCAGCAGCTTGTCGAGAGGCAATGAGCAGTTCTTC	CASSLSRGNEQFF
-	-	13	TRBJ2-7	TRBV2	TGTGCCAGCAGTGGGCATGATGGTCCCGAGCAGTACTTC	CASSGHDGPEQYF
TRBD1	-	18	TRBJ2-1	TRBV11-3	TGTGCCAGCAGCTTAGGGAACGGTGAGGGACAGGGGAGCTATGAGCAGTTCTTC	CASSLGNGEGQGSYEQFF
-	-	13	TRBJ1-4	TRBV2	TGTGCCAGCAGTGATGGGTCTTACGGGGAACTGTTTTTT	CASSDGSYGELFF
TRBD1	-	14	TRBJ2-7	TRBV5-1	TGCGCCAGCAGCTTGGGGGGACAGGCCGACGAGCAGTACTTC	CASSLGGQADEQYF
-	-	16	TRBJ2-3	TRBV5-1	TGCGCCAGCAGCTTGGGACAGCTCTTCGCCCCCCGCACGCAGTATTTT	CASSLGQLFAPRTQYF
-	-	14	TRBJ2-7	TRBV7-6	TGTGCCAGCAGCTTAGCGGGGGGAAACGACGAGCAGTACTTC	CASSLAGGNDEQYF
TRBD1	once	16	TRBJ1-3	TRBV4-1	TGCGCCAGCAGCACTCGACAGGGGAGCTCTGGAAACACCATATATTTT	CASSTRQGSSGNTIYF
-	-	14	TRBJ1-2	TRBV19	TGTGCCAGTAGTATAGGGACAGACAACTATGGCTACACCTTC	CASSIGTDNYGYTF
TRBD2	-	11	TRBJ2-7	TRBV6-5	TGTGCCAGCAGTTCCAGAGGGACTAGTTCTTTC	CASSSRGTSSF
TRBD1	-	17	TRBJ1-5	TRBV19	TGTGCCAGTGTTGAGGGACAGGGGGCTCCCGGGGATCAGCCCCAGCATTTT	CASVEGQGAPGDQPQHF
TRBD2	-	14	TRBJ2-1	TRBV28	TGTGCCAGCAGTTTAGGCGGGAGGGCCTTTGAGCAGTTCTTC	CASSLGGRAFEQFF
-	-	14	TRBJ2-7	TRBV7-9	TGTGCCAGCATAAGCTTCCGGGGGACTTACGAGCAGTACTTC	CASISFRGTYEQYF
TRBD2	-	15	TRBJ2-3	TRBV7-8	TGTGCCAGCAGCTTACGGGCGAGGACTAGTTATACGCAGTATTTT	CASSLRARTSYTQYF
-	-	14	TRBJ1-1	TRBV2	TGTGCCAGCAGATGGTCCGCTGAGGGCACTGAAGCTTTCTTT	CASRWSAEGTEAFF
TRBD1	-	14	TRBJ2-2	TRBV10-3	TGTGCCATCGGGCGGACAGGACCCACCGGGGAGCTGTTTTTT	CAIGRTGPTGELFF
-	-	13	TRBJ1-1	TRBV7-6	TGTGCCAGCAGCCTATCGCAGCGCACTGAAGCTTTCTTT	CASSLSQRTEAFF
TRBD2	few	14	TRBJ2-1	TRBV4-2	TGTGCCAGCAGCGGGGGGGATTCCTACAATGAGCAGTTCTTC	CASSGGDSYNEQFF
-	once	12	TRBJ2-1	TRBV4-1	TGCGCCAGCAGCCATCTAGGCAGTGAGCAGTTCTTC	CASSHLGSEQFF
-	once	12	TRBJ1-6	TRBV6-5	TGTGCCAGCAATCGCGCGAATTCACCCCTCCACTTT	CASNRANSPLHF
-	-	15	TRBJ2-3	TRBV15	TGTGCCACCAGCAGAGAAACACAATACACAGATACGCAGTATTTT	CATSRETQYTDTQYF
-	-	14	TRBJ2-7	TRBV6-6	TGTGCCAGCAGTTACTCTGGGGGCATTTACGAGCAGTACTTC	CASSYSGGIYEQYF
TRBD2	-	17	TRBJ2-7	TRBV5-1	TGCGCCAGCAGCCTTGCCTCGACTAGCGGGAGTAACTACGAGCAGTACTTC	CASSLASTSGSNYEQYF
-	-	13	TRBJ2-3	TRBV24-1	TGTGCCACCGGCCTTGAGGGCGTGGATACGCAGTATTTT	CATGLEGVDTQYF
-	-	14	TRBJ2-7	TRBV6-5	TGTGCCAGCAGTTACGTCGGCGGGTCCTACGAGCAGTACTTC	CASSYVGGSYEQYF
TRBD1	-	16	TRBJ2-3	TRBV2	TGTGCCAGCATGACCCGGGACAGGGGGCCCCCAGATACGCAGTATTTT	CASMTRDRGPPDTQYF
TRBD1	-	13	TRBJ2-7	TRBV19	TGTGCCAGTAGTGGGACAGGGATAGGCGAGCAGTACTTC	CASSGTGIGEQYF
-	-	15	TRBJ1-5	TRBV6-2/TRBV6-3	TGTGCCAGCAGTTGGGGTGGGGCCCCCAATCAGCCCCAGCATTTT	CASSWGGAPNQPQHF
-	-	12	TRBJ1-1	TRBV18	TGTGCCAGCTCACTTGAGGACACTGAAGCTTTCTTT	CASSLEDTEAFF
-	-	15	TRBJ2-5	TRBV2	TGTGCCAGCAAGAAAACGGACTCAAGTCCGGGAACCCAGTACTTC	CASKKTDSSPGTQYF